Listed below are T cell receptor beta chains from one sample, sequenced in a study of shared clonotypes between healthy human individuals. Measured with immunoSEQ multiplex PCR; TCRdb has only the in-frame clones, and not every one. The repertoire includes about 1 million clones, roughly 70% of them detected once, and approximately 1.5% sits in the top ten. Source material: memory CD4+ T cells sorted from blood. The receptors come from a man aged 18 to 29 in good health. CDR3s include the opening cysteine and the closing phenylalanine or tryptophan. A D gene is named only where the DNA matches it firmly. Some rows have no size entry. The others give once, few or many, or a class for an expanded clone.

V,J,D,size,CDR3,DNA
TRBV7-2,TRBJ2-1,NA,NA,CARPLGRTKGNEQFF,TGTGCCAGGCCTCTAGGACGCACAAAGGGCAATGAGCAGTTCTTC
TRBV7-2,TRBJ2-1,TRBD2,once,CASSLALAAYNEQFF,TGTGCCAGCAGCTTAGCACTAGCGGCCTACAATGAGCAGTTCTTC
TRBV5-6,TRBJ1-5,NA,NA,CASSLPDQPQHF,TGTGCCAGCAGCTTGCCGGATCAGCCCCAGCATTTT
TRBV5-1,TRBJ1-3,NA,NA,CASSLGYGNTIYF,TGCGCCAGCAGTTTGGGGTATGGAAACACCATATATTTT
TRBV5-4,TRBJ2-5,TRBD1,NA,CASSRDRGHSETQYF,TGTGCCAGCAGCCGTGACAGGGGGCACTCAGAGACCCAGTACTTC
TRBV5-6,TRBJ1-5,TRBD1,few,CASSRAGTGGRQPQHF,TGTGCCAGCAGCCGGGCCGGGACAGGGGGGCGGCAGCCCCAGCATTTT
TRBV7-2,TRBJ2-1,TRBD2,NA,CASSPTSGRDTGQFF,TGTGCCAGCAGCCCGACTAGCGGGAGGGACACGGGGCAGTTCTTC
TRBV5-8,TRBJ1-6,TRBD1,NA,CASSLLTGGNSPLHF,TGTGCCAGCAGCTTGCTGACAGGGGGCAATTCACCCCTCCACTTT
TRBV10-3,TRBJ1-1,NA,few,CATSHGGNTEAFF,TGTGCCACCAGCCATGGAGGGAACACTGAAGCTTTCTTT
TRBV6-6,TRBJ2-7,NA,NA,CASSSTGGPSYEQYF,TGTGCCAGCAGTTCAACGGGGGGCCCCTCCTACGAGCAGTACTTC
TRBV19,TRBJ1-1,NA,NA,CASGEVGDPVNTEAFF,TGTGCCAGTGGTGAAGTTGGAGACCCGGTGAACACTGAAGCTTTCTTT
TRBV6-6,TRBJ1-2,TRBD1,NA,CASRTGQGWSYTF,TGTGCCAGCAGAACGGGACAGGGTTGGAGCTACACCTTC
TRBV5-1,TRBJ2-5,NA,NA,CASSQGRGQETQYF,TGCGCCAGCAGCCAGGGCAGGGGCCAAGAGACCCAGTACTTC
TRBV5-1,TRBJ1-2,NA,NA,CASSSAGWEHYGYTF,TGCGCCAGCAGCTCTGCCGGTTGGGAGCACTATGGCTACACCTTC
TRBV5-5,TRBJ2-6,NA,NA,CASSGVTFSGANVLTF,TGTGCCAGCAGCGGGGTGACTTTCTCTGGGGCCAACGTCCTGACTTTC
TRBV7-2,TRBJ2-3,TRBD1,NA,CASSLGGGWNTQYF,TGTGCCAGCAGCTTAGGAGGGGGCTGGAATACGCAGTATTTT
TRBV19,TRBJ1-2,NA,NA,CASSMTQGSVYGYTF,TGTGCCAGTAGTATGACGCAGGGTAGTGTCTATGGCTACACCTTC
TRBV28,TRBJ1-6,TRBD1,NA,CASSAGQFGGSPLHF,TGTGCCAGCAGTGCGGGACAGTTTGGAGGTTCACCCCTCCACTTT
TRBV30,TRBJ1-5,TRBD1,NA,CAWKQGASNQPQHF,TGTGCCTGGAAACAGGGGGCGAGCAATCAGCCCCAGCATTTT
TRBV2,TRBJ1-6,TRBD1,NA,CASSVGQGGNSPLHF,TGTGCCAGCAGTGTCGGACAGGGGGGGAATTCACCCCTCCACTTT
TRBV6-1,TRBJ1-2,TRBD1,NA,CASREQGSNLYGYTF,TGTGCCAGCAGGGAACAGGGGTCAAACCTCTATGGCTACACCTTC
TRBV18,TRBJ2-5,NA,once,CASSPGQETQYF,TGTGCCAGCTCCCCAGGACAAGAGACCCAGTACTTC
TRBV12-5,TRBJ2-7,NA,NA,CASGEGAHEQYF,TGTGCTAGTGGGGAGGGGGCCCACGAGCAGTACTTC
TRBV28,TRBJ2-1,NA,NA,CASSLSQTSHGSEQFF,TGTGCCAGCAGTTTATCCCAGACATCCCACGGCAGTGAGCAGTTCTTC
TRBV5-6,TRBJ2-1,NA,NA,CASSFFRGAMNEQFF,TGTGCCAGCAGCTTCTTCAGGGGGGCCATGAATGAGCAGTTCTTC
TRBV4-1,TRBJ2-7,NA,NA,CASSQDNQIFYEQYF,TGCGCCAGCAGCCAAGATAATCAGATTTTCTACGAGCAGTACTTC
TRBV6-6,TRBJ1-1,NA,NA,CASTTWSEAFF,TGTGCCAGCACTACGTGGTCTGAAGCTTTCTTT
TRBV10-3,TRBJ2-3,TRBD1,NA,CAIQDRGGTDTQYF,TGTGCCATCCAGGACAGGGGAGGAACAGATACGCAGTATTTT
TRBV5-6,TRBJ2-3,NA,NA,CASSFRTTTLDTQYF,TGTGCCAGCAGTTTCAGGACAACGACCCTGGATACGCAGTATTTT
TRBV14,TRBJ1-2,TRBD1,NA,CASSQVTGLKEKDGYTF,TGTGCCAGCAGCCAAGTGACAGGGCTAAAGGAGAAAGATGGCTACACCTTC
TRBV7-2,TRBJ2-3,NA,NA,CASSNDRVSTDTQYF,TGTGCCAGCAGCAATGACAGAGTAAGCACAGATACGCAGTATTTT
TRBV2,TRBJ2-2,NA,NA,CASILDRWGTGELFF,NA
TRBV6-5,TRBJ1-2,TRBD1,NA,CASTRTGGTAGYTF,TGTGCCAGCACCAGGACAGGGGGCACGGCAGGCTACACCTTC
TRBV28,TRBJ2-7,NA,NA,CASRLGTAAREQYF,TGTGCCAGCAGACTCGGGACCGCCGCTCGAGAGCAGTACTTC
TRBV5-1,TRBJ2-3,TRBD1,NA,CASKRTGSSTDTQYF,TGCGCCAGCAAGCGGACAGGATCGAGCACAGATACGCAGTATTTT
TRBV7-2,TRBJ2-7,NA,few,CASSFISYEQYF,TGTGCCAGCAGCTTCATCTCCTACGAGCAGTACTTC
TRBV7-9,TRBJ1-1,NA,few,CASSLKADGTEAFF,TGTGCCAGCAGCTTAAAGGCCGACGGCACTGAAGCTTTCTTT